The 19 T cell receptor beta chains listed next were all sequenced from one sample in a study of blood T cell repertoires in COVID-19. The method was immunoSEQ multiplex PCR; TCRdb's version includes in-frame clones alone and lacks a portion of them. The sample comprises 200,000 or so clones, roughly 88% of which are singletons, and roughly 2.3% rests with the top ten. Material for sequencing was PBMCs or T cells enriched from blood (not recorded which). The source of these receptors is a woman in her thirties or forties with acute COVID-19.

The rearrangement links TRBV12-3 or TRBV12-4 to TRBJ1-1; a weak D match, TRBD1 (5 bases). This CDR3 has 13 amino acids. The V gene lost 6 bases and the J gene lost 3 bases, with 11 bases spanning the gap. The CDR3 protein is CASSPGGDTEAFF. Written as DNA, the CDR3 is TGTGCCAGCAGCCCCGGAGGGGACACTGAAGCTTTCTTT.

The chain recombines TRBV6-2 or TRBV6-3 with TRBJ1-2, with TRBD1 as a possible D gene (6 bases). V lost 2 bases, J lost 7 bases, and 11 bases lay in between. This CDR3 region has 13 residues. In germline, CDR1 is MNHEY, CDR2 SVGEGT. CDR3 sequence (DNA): TGTGCCAGCAGTTACCGGGGGGCAATTGGCTACACCTTC. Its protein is CASSYRGAIGYTF.

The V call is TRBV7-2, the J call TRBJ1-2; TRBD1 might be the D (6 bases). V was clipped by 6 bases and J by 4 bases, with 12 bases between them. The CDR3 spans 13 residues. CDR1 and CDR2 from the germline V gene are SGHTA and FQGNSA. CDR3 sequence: CASRLDRLYGYTF. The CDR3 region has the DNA TGTGCCAGCAGACTGGACAGACTCTATGGCTACACCTTC.

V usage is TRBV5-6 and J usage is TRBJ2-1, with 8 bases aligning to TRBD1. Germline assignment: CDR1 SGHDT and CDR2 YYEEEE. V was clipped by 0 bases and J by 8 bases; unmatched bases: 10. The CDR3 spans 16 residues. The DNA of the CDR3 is TGTGCCAGCAGCTTGGCAGCAGGGGGCCAATTCCATGAGCAGTTCTTC. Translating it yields CASSLAAGGQFHEQFF.

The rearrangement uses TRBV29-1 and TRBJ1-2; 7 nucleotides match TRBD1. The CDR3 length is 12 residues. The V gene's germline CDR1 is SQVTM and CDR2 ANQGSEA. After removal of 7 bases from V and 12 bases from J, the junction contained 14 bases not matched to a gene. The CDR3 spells CSGERQGNRNTF. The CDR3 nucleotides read TGCAGCGGGGAAAGACAGGGTAACCGCAACACCTTC.

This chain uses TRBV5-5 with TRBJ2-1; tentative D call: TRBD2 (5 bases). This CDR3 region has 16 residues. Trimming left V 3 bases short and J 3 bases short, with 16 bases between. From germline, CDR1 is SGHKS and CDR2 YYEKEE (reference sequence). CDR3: CASSSLASRDYNEQFF. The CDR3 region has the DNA TGTGCCAGCAGCTCCCTCGCTAGCAGAGACTACAATGAGCAGTTCTTC.

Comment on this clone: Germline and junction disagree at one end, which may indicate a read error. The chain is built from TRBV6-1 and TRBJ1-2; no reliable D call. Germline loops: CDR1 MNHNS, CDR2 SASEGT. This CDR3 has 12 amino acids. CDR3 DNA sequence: TGTGCCAGCAGTGATCGCGTGAGTGCAAGCGGCTTC. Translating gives CASSDRVSASGF.

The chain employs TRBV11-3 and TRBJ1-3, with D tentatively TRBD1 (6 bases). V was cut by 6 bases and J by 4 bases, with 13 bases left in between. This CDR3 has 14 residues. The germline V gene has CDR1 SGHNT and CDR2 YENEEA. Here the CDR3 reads CASSQIQGGNTIYF. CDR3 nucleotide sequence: TGTGCCAGCAGTCAGATACAGGGAGGAAACACCATATATTTT.

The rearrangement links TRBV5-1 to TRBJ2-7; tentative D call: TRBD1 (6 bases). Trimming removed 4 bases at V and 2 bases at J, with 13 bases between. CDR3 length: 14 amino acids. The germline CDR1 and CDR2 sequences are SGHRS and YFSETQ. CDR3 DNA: TGCGCCAGCAGCGTGTCCAGGGGCCCCTACGAGCAGTACTTC. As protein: CASSVSRGPYEQYF.

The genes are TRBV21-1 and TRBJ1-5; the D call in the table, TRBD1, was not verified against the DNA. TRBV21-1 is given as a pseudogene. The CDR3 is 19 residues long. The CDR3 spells CAARSPTDYGFASNQPQHF. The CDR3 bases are TGTGCCGCGCGAAGTCCGACAGATTATGGTTTCGCGAGCAATCAGCCCCAGCATTTT.

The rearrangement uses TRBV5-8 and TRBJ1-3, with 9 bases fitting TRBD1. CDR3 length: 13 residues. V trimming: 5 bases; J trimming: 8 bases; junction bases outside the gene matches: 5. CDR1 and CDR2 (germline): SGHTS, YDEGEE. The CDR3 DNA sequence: TGTGCCAGCAGGCGGACAGGGGATCACACCATATATTTT. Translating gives CASRRTGDHTIYF.

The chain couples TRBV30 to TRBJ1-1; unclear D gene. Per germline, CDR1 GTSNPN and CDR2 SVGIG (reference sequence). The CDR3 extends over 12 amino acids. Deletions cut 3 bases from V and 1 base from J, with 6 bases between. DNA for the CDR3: TGTGCCTGGAGAGAGGCGAACACTGAAGCTTTCTTT. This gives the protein CAWREANTEAFF.

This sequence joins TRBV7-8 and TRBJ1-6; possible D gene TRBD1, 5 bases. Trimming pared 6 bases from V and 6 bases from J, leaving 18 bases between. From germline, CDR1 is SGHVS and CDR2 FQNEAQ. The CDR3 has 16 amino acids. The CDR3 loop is CASSWSMTGGNSPLHF. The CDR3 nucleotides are TGTGCCAGCAGTTGGTCGATGACGGGGGGTAATTCACCCCTCCACTTT.

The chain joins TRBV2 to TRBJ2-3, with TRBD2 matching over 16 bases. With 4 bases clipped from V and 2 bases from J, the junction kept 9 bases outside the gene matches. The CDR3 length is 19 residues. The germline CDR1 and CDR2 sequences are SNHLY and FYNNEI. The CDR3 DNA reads TGTGCCAGCAGTGGGGATACCGGGACTAGCGGGAGGGACACAGATACGCAGTATTTT. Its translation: CASSGDTGTSGRDTDTQYF.

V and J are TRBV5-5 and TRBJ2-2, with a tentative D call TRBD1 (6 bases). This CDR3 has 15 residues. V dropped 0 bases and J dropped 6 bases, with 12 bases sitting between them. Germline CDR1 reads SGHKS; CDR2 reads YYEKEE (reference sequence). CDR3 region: CASSLVQGPPGELFF. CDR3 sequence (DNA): TGTGCCAGCAGCTTGGTTCAGGGGCCTCCCGGGGAGCTGTTTTTT.

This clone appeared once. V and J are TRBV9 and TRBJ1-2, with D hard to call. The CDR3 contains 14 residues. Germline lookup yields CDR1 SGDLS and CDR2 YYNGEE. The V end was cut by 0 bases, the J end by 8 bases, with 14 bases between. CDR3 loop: CASSVDVGPGGYTF. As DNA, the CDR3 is TGTGCCAGCAGCGTAGACGTGGGCCCAGGAGGCTACACCTTC.

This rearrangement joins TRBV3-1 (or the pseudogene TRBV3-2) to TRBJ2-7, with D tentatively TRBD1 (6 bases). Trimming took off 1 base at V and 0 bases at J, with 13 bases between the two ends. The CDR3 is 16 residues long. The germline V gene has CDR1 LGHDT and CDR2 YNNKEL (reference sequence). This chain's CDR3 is CASSQVLRDTSYEQYF. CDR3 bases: TGTGCCAGCAGCCAAGTCCTCCGGGACACCTCCTACGAGCAGTACTTC.

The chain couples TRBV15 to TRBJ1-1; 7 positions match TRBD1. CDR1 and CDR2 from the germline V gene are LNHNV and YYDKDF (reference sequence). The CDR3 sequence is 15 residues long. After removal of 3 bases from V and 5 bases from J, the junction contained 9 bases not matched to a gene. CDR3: CATSSDRVRKTEAFF. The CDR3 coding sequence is TGTGCCACCAGCAGTGACAGGGTACGTAAGACTGAAGCTTTCTTT.

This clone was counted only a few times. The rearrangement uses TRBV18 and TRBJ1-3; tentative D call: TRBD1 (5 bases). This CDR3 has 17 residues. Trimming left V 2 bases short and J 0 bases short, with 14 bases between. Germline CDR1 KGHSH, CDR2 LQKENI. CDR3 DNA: TGTGCCAGCTCACCAAGGGACGGGGACTCCTCTGGAAACACCATATATTTT. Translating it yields CASSPRDGDSSGNTIYF.